This entry lists 23 T cell receptor beta chains sequenced from one sample in a study of blood T cell repertoires in COVID-19. The repertoire was sequenced with immunoSEQ multiplex PCR; TCRdb's copy has only in-frame clones and lacks some. Here the sample spans 140,000 or so clones, 80% to 85% being singletons. Sequenced: peripheral blood. The receptors here all came from a man aged 25 to 45 with COVID-19, enrolled during active disease.

The V and J genes are TRBV30 and TRBJ1-1; a possible D gene is TRBD1 (6 bases). Trimming pared 4 bases from V and 5 bases from J, leaving 14 bases between. The germline V gene encodes CDR1 GTSNPN and CDR2 SVGIG (reference sequence). The CDR3 has 13 residues. CDR3 amino acids: CAWKGRGRTEAFF. Here the CDR3 DNA reads TGTGCCTGGAAGGGCAGGGGAAGGACTGAAGCTTTCTTT.

In nucleotides, the CDR3 is TGTGCCAGCAGTTCATCCAGGGGATCCTACGAGCAGTACTTC. Encoded protein: CASSSSRGSYEQYF. The chain employs TRBV6-6 and TRBJ2-7; D possibly corresponds to TRBD1 (6 bases). Germline CDR1 MNHNY, CDR2 SVGAGI (reference sequence). Trimming stripped 4 bases from V and 1 base from J, with 11 bases between. CDR3 length equals 14 residues.

This clone was seen a few times. The J gene is TRBJ1-5, the V gene TRBV6-5, with D possibly matching TRBD1 (5 bases). The CDR3 has 15 amino acids. Germline V lookup: CDR1 MNHEY, CDR2 SVGAGI. V lost 6 bases, J lost 6 bases, and 18 bases lay in between. CDR3 nucleotide sequence: TGTGCCAGCAGCTTACAGGTAGGGTCGAGTCAGCCCCAGCATTTT. As protein: CASSLQVGSSQPQHF.

This rearrangement joins TRBV30 to TRBJ2-3, with D hard to call. Germline lookup yields CDR1 GTSNPN and CDR2 SVGIG (reference sequence). The CDR3 totals 14 residues. Trimming took off 8 bases at V and 4 bases at J, with 19 bases between the two ends. CDR3 loop: CAGIQSATPDTQYF. CDR3 nucleotides: TGTGCCGGGATACAGTCGGCCACCCCAGATACGCAGTATTTT.

The CDR3 DNA is TGCGCCAGCAGCTTGGATTTGGCAGGACTTGAAGCTTTCTTT. Encoded protein: CASSLDLAGLEAFF. The genes are TRBV5-1 and TRBJ1-1; D call uncertain. V lost 0 bases, J lost 7 bases, and 13 bases lay in between. The CDR3 consists of 14 residues. Germline V gene sequence: CDR1 SGHRS, CDR2 YFSETQ.

The J gene is TRBJ1-1, the V gene TRBV7-2; TRBD1 matches at 8 bases. Per germline, CDR1 SGHTA and CDR2 FQGNSA. This CDR3 has 13 amino acids. V was clipped by 10 bases and J by 1 base; unmatched bases: 5. CDR3 bases: TGTGCCACCTCGGGACAGGAGAACACTGAAGCTTTCTTT. Amino acids: CATSGQENTEAFF.

The chain combines TRBV7-2 with TRBJ2-3, with TRBD2 matching over 13 bases. Looked up from germline, CDR1 is SGHTA and CDR2 is FQGNSA. CDR3 length equals 16 residues. J was trimmed by 3 bases and V by 2 bases; bases with no gene match: 2. The CDR3 DNA is TGTGCCAGCAGCTTACGGACTAGCGGGAGAACAGATACGCAGTATTTT. Its protein product is CASSLRTSGRTDTQYF. The variable domain in full, with the rest retrieved from reference TRBV7-2 and TRBJ2-3, is GAGVSQSPSNKVTEKGKDVELRCDPISGHTALYWYRQSLGQGLEFLIYFQGNSAPDKSGLPSDRFSAERTGGSVSTLTIQRTQQEDSAVYLCASSLRTSGRTDTQYFGPGTRLTVL.

The V call is TRBV19, the J call TRBJ2-1, with a weak D call TRBD2 (6 bases). The CDR3 consists of 14 residues. The germline gives CDR1 LNHDA, CDR2 SQIVND (reference sequence). The V and J ends lost 6 bases and 0 bases respectively, with 9 bases between them. Written as DNA, the CDR3 is TGTGCCAGTAGGTGGAGGGTCTCCTACAATGAGCAGTTCTTC. Amino acid sequence: CASRWRVSYNEQFF.

Worth noting for this clone: Other DNA sequences in the sample encode the same CDR3. The gene calls are TRBV6-5 and TRBJ2-3, with TRBD2 identical over 10 bases. The trim removed 6 bases at V and 3 bases at J, leaving 3 bases unmatched. Germline V gives CDR1 MNHEY, CDR2 SVGAGI. This CDR3 has 14 amino acids. CDR3: CASRKTSGTDTQYF. CDR3 DNA sequence: TGTGCCAGCAGAAAGACTAGCGGGACAGATACGCAGTATTTT.

V gene TRBV28 combines with J gene TRBJ2-7; 11 nucleotides align to TRBD1. The germline V gene has CDR1 MDHEN and CDR2 SYDVKM. The J segment lost 3 bases and the V segment lost 2 bases, leaving 3 bases of the junction unmatched. This CDR3 contains 15 residues. CDR3 in DNA: TGTGCCAGCAGTTTACGGGGACAGGGGGGCTACGAGCAGTACTTC. Translating it yields CASSLRGQGGYEQYF.

This rearrangement joins TRBV13 to TRBJ1-2; 7 bases line up with TRBD1. Germline V CDR1 and CDR2: PRHDT, FYEKMQ (reference sequence). Trimming took 2 bases from V and 8 from J; bases not matched to a gene: 11. This CDR3 spans 15 amino acids. The CDR3 DNA is TGTGCCAGCAGCTTACTTAATCGACAGGGCGTCGGCTACACCTTC. This sequence encodes CASSLLNRQGVGYTF.

The chain uses TRBV28 and TRBJ2-1, with 13 bases lining up with TRBD2. Trimming at V came to 5 bases and at J to 10 bases, leaving 8 bases not matched to a gene. This CDR3 contains 15 residues. Per the germline V gene, CDR1 is MDHEN and CDR2 is SYDVKM. The CDR3 nucleotides read TGTGCCAGCAGTGCCGTTGGGACTAGCGGGGCGGAGCAGTTCTTC. It is translated as CASSAVGTSGAEQFF. Complete variable domain (other parts from reference TRBV28 and TRBJ2-1): DVKVTQSSRYLVKRTGEKVFLECVQDMDHENMFWYRQDPGLGLRLIYFSYDVKMKEKGDIPEGYSVSREKKERFSLILESASTNQTSMYLCASSAVGTSGAEQFFGPGTRLTVL.

The chain has TRBV9 and TRBJ1-3; D not resolved. V lost 3 bases to trimming and J lost 7 bases, with 11 bases between them. This CDR3 comprises 13 residues. The germline V gene has CDR1 SGDLS and CDR2 YYNGEE. CDR3 in amino acids: CASSGLEGNTIYF. The CDR3 DNA sequence: TGTGCCAGCAGCGGCCTTGAGGGCAACACCATATATTTT.

The count of this clone is one. The J gene is TRBJ2-3, the V gene TRBV6-5; the match to TRBD2 covers 10 bases. Losses at the gene ends were 3 bases for V and 2 bases for J; bases not matched to a gene: 2. Germline assignment: CDR1 MNHEY and CDR2 SVGAGI. The length of the CDR3 is 15 residues. In DNA form, the CDR3 reads TGTGCCAGCAGTTATAGCGGGAGGCACACAGATACGCAGTATTTT. Its translation is CASSYSGRHTDTQYF.

J is TRBJ2-1 and V is TRBV11-3; 10 nucleotides match TRBD2. Germline V lookup: CDR1 SGHNT, CDR2 YENEEA. This CDR3 is 16 amino acids long. J was trimmed by 10 bases and V by 1 base; bases with no gene match: 10. CDR3 amino acids: CASSLGGLAGVWEQFF. Here the CDR3 DNA reads TGTGCCAGCAGCTTAGGTGGCCTAGCGGGAGTGTGGGAGCAGTTCTTC.

This chain uses TRBV6-5 with TRBJ2-7, with TRBD1 identical over 9 bases. Per the germline V gene, CDR1 is MNHEY and CDR2 is SVGAGI. The V and J ends lost 5 bases and 3 bases, in that order; junction bases with no gene match: 5. This CDR3 is 14 amino acids long. CDR3 loop: CASSLQGASYEQYF. Here the CDR3 DNA reads TGTGCCAGCAGTCTACAGGGGGCAAGCTACGAGCAGTACTTC.

The chain couples TRBV7-2 to TRBJ1-2, with 9 bases fitting TRBD1. CDR3 length: 16 residues. From germline, CDR1 is SGHTA and CDR2 FQGNSA. The trim removed 3 bases at V and 6 bases at J, leaving 11 bases unmatched. The CDR3 coding sequence is TGTGCCAGCAGCTTCGACTCTACAGGGGGCGCTAATGGCTACACCTTC. Translation gives CASSFDSTGGANGYTF. Full variable domain (outside the CDR3, taken from reference TRBV7-2 and TRBJ1-2): GAGVSQSPSNKVTEKGKDVELRCDPISGHTALYWYRQSLGQGLEFLIYFQGNSAPDKSGLPSDRFSAERTGGSVSTLTIQRTQQEDSAVYLCASSFDSTGGANGYTFGSGTRLTVV.

This clone is a singleton in its sample. This chain uses TRBV30 with TRBJ2-7, with TRBD2 matching over 9 bases. V lost 8 bases and J lost 3; bases outside the gene matches: 8. Germline V gene lookup returns CDR1 GTSNPN and CDR2 SVGIG (reference sequence). The CDR3 runs 13 residues. The CDR3 coding sequence is TGTGCCGGGGGGCGGGAGGGCCACTACGAGCAGTACTTC. It codes for CAGGREGHYEQYF.

The chain recombines TRBV6-5 with TRBJ1-1, with TRBD1 matching 9 bases. This CDR3 spans 14 amino acids. In germline, CDR1 is MNHEY, CDR2 SVGAGI. V shed 7 bases, J shed 3 bases, and the junction held 6 bases outside the gene matches. The CDR3 spells CASILDRGYTEAFF. The CDR3 bases are TGTGCCAGCATCCTTGACAGGGGGTACACTGAAGCTTTCTTT.

The V gene is TRBV11-2, the J gene TRBJ2-1; 11 bases line up with TRBD2. This CDR3 region has 17 residues. CDR1 is SGHAT, CDR2 FQNNGV, per germline. V was clipped by 0 bases and J by 7 bases; unmatched bases: 8. CDR3 amino acids: CASSLDLLAGAKNEQFF. The DNA of the CDR3 is TGTGCCAGCAGCTTAGATTTACTAGCGGGAGCCAAAAATGAGCAGTTCTTC.

The chain uses TRBV9 and TRBJ2-6; D unclear. Germline loops: CDR1 SGDLS, CDR2 YYNGEE. CDR3 size: 15 residues. V lost 0 bases and J lost 0, with 4 bases in between. CDR3 nucleotide sequence: TGTGCCAGCAGCGTAGATATCTCTGGGGCCAACGTCCTGACTTTC. This sequence encodes CASSVDISGANVLTF.

The rearrangement links TRBV9 to TRBJ2-6; TRBD1 matches at 7 bases. V lost 0 bases, J lost 4 bases, and 7 bases stayed unmatched. Germline V lookup: CDR1 SGDLS, CDR2 YYNGEE. The CDR3 sequence is 17 residues long. CDR3 amino acids: CASSVGTGPSGANVLTF. In nucleotides, the CDR3 is TGTGCCAGCAGCGTAGGGACAGGCCCATCGGGGGCCAACGTCCTGACTTTC.

The chain uses TRBV5-6 and TRBJ1-3; 8 bases match TRBD1. Germline lookup yields CDR1 SGHDT and CDR2 YYEEEE. Trimming took 6 bases from V and 2 from J; bases not matched to a gene: 10. The CDR3 sequence is 16 residues long. CDR3 coding DNA: TGTGCCAGCACCGGAGACAGGGGTCATCCTGGAAACACCATATATTTT. It is translated as CASTGDRGHPGNTIYF.